The entry below describes one T cell receptor beta chain. By how much of the sample it makes up, this clonotype is medium-sized (0.01 to 0.1%). The antigen it binds to is not known. Base qualities were left out, and no much larger clone turns up one base away. As a first step, CD3+ T cells were rested overnight at 2.5 million cells/mL in RPMI 1640 lacking fetal bovine serum. CD3+ T cells were isolated from PBMCs with MACS immunomagnetic beads following the manufacturer's instructions. Total RNA was extracted from the cultured T cells using TRIzol reagent. 5' rapid amplification of cDNA ends (5'RACE) was used to amplify TCRbeta libraries from RNA. Library concentration and integrity were checked with Qubit, an Agilent instrument, and quantitative PCR before sequencing. Sequencing of qualified libraries was performed on Illumina HiSeq or MiSeq by a commercial service provider. Per the authors' processing: TCR sequences in each sample were identified using MiXCR version 1.8.2. For a clone to count as qualified, its CDR3 had to be longer than four amino acids, its nucleotide length had to be in-frame, and the clone could not contain a stop codon. A read counted as effective if the read contained the complete CDR3 structure. Expanded clones were validated by RT-PCR with 24 Vbeta primers, GeneScan spectratyping, and Sanger sequencing. In TCRdb, the public reads were trimmed at Q25 with fastp and aligned with MiXCR, with productive beta chains retained. Entries are consolidated by CDR3 protein sequence, retaining the most common genes and DNA. Clone size and V and J calls follow TCRdb, not the original study. Here the sample has over 10,000 distinct CDR3 sequences; under 50% occur a single time. Of the sample, approximately 33% falls within the top ten clones.

The data were obtained in a study of T cell repertoires and leukemia-associated antigens (dated by TCRdb to about 2019). Describing the broader study: Each sample yielded about 5.1 to 7 million read pairs and roughly 3.3 to 5.0 million effective reads, approximately 15 million effective reads overall. The study aimed to identify which antigen a TCR Vbeta21 clone previously found in CML patients recognizes, using in vitro peptide stimulation of healthy T cells.

CDR1 and CDR2, per the germline V gene, are KGHDR and SFDVKD. Its CDR3 holds 13 amino acids, cysteine through phenylalanine. The only DNA kept is the CDR3, 39 bases in frame from the first base. Trimming removed 3 bases from V and 4 bases from J, leaving 7 bases between the germline ends. Overall study outcomes, separate from this receptor: Across the four groups, there were no significant differences in the numbers of Vbeta genes (roughly 60), Jbeta genes (roughly 15), VDJ rearrangements, or unique CDR3s. The antigen specificity and function of the expanded clones were not directly tested and needed further investigation.

Sequenced sample: CD3+ T cells sorted from blood and cultured. This clonotype originated in a female donor in good health. In this chain, TRBV24-1 is recombined with TRBJ2-3, with the identity of the D gene unclear. Here is the DNA: TGTGCCACCAGTGATCTGGGCTCAGATACGCAGTATTTT. Translated, it reads CATSDLGSDTQYF.